Presented here are 8 T cell receptor beta chains from one specimen sequenced in a study of cytomegalovirus exposure and HLA in healthy donors. 13 Jbeta primers and 60 Vbeta primers were used for the PCR. Sequencing used immunoSEQ multiplex PCR; TCRdb keeps in-frame clones, though not all of them. The repertoire includes 180,000 or so clones, around 70% of them detected once, and roughly 3% sits in the top ten. The specimen sequenced was PBMCs. The source of these receptors is a male donor in good health and CMV-seronegative.

This chain links TRBV5-8 with TRBJ2-1, with D unresolved. Germline V gene data show CDR1 as SGHTS and CDR2 as YDEGEE. V lost 4 bases and J 6 bases, leaving 8 bases between the germline ends. The CDR3 has 12 amino acids. The CDR3 nucleotides are TGTGCCAGCAGCCGCCCTAGCAATGAGCAGTTCTTC. Translating it yields CASSRPSNEQFF.

The chain is built from TRBV28 and TRBJ1-4; D is unresolved. The CDR3 runs 17 residues. The V and J ends lost 5 bases and 0 bases respectively, with 16 bases between them. CDR1 and CDR2 (germline): MDHEN, SYDVKM. The CDR3 reads CASSPPLDPSTNEKLFF. Here the CDR3 DNA reads TGTGCCAGCAGTCCGCCACTAGACCCTTCAACTAATGAAAAACTGTTTTTT.

CDR3 loop: CASSADFSNQPQHF. CDR3 in DNA: TGTGCCAGCAGCGCGGACTTTAGCAATCAGCCCCAGCATTTT. This chain uses TRBV7-9 with TRBJ1-5; D is unresolved. Germline CDR1 and CDR2: SEHNR and FQNEAQ (reference sequence). V was trimmed by 5 bases and J by 0 bases, leaving 8 bases between them. This CDR3 has 14 amino acids.

This chain links TRBV11-2 with TRBJ2-5, with 8 positions matching TRBD1. The V gene end was trimmed by 5 bases and the J gene end by 1 base; junction bases not matched to a gene: 9. From germline, CDR1 is SGHAT and CDR2 FQNNGV. The CDR3 totals 16 residues. The CDR3 DNA reads as TGTGCCAGCAGCCCCCCCAACGACAGGGGCCAAGAGACCCAGTACTTC. Translated: CASSPPNDRGQETQYF.

The rearrangement links TRBV30 to TRBJ1-1, with TRBD1 as a possible D gene (5 bases). In germline, CDR1 is GTSNPN, CDR2 SVGIG (reference sequence). Trimming cost V 3 bases and J 0 bases, with 14 bases left between them. The CDR3 length is 15 residues. In DNA, the CDR3 is TGTGCCTGGAGATCTAGGACATTCATGAACACTGAAGCTTTCTTT. This translates into CAWRSRTFMNTEAFF. Complete variable domain (other parts from reference TRBV30 and TRBJ1-1): SQTIHQWPATLVQPVGSPLSLECTVEGTSNPNLYWYRQAAGRGLQLLFYSVGIGQISSEVPQNLSASRPQDRQFILSSKKLLLSDSGFYLCAWRSRTFMNTEAFFGQGTRLTVV.

This clone turned up a few times. The chain links TRBV25-1 to TRBJ2-5; 10 bases fit TRBD2. Germline V gene data show CDR1 as MGHDK and CDR2 as SYGVNS. The junction had 18 bases not matched to a gene; V was cut back by 6 bases and J by 11 bases. This CDR3 spans 16 amino acids. CDR3 coding DNA: TGTGCCAGCAGGCCTCCCCCGGCTAGCGGGAGTGGGGAGCAGTACTTC. Protein sequence: CASRPPPASGSGEQYF.

The chain has TRBV6-5 and TRBJ2-5; 10 bases are shared with TRBD2. Germline-derived CDR1 and CDR2 are MNHEY and SVGAGI. V shed 8 bases, J shed 9 bases, and the junction held 15 bases outside the gene matches. The CDR3 extends over 15 amino acids. CDR3 sequence: CASAITSGVSGAQYF. The CDR3 DNA sequence: TGTGCCAGCGCTATCACTAGCGGGGTTTCAGGAGCCCAGTACTTC.

J is TRBJ2-7 and V is TRBV4-3; TRBD1 agrees at 10 bases. CDR3 length: 15 residues. V was clipped by 5 bases and J by 4 bases; unmatched bases: 8. Germline CDR1 is LGHNA and CDR2 is YSLEER. CDR3 sequence reads: CASSTWTGGGYEQYF. CDR3 nucleotide sequence: TGCGCCAGCAGCACCTGGACAGGGGGGGGATACGAGCAGTACTTC.